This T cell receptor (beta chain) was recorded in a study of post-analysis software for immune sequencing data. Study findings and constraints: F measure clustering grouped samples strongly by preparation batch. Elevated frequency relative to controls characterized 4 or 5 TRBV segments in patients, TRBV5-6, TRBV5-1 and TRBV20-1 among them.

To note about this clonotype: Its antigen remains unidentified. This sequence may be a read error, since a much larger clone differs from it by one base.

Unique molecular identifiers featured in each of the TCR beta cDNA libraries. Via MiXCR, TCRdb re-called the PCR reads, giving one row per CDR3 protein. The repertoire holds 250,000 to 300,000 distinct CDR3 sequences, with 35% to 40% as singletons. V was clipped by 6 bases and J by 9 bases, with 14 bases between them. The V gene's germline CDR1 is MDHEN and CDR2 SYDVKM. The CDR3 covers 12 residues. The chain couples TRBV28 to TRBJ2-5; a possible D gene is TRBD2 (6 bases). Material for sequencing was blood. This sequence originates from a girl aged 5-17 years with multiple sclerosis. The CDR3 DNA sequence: TGTGCCAGCAGGAGCGCAAGGAGGGCCCAGTACTTC. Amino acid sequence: CASRSARRAQYF.